Here is one T cell receptor (beta chain) with its context. Its cognate antigen has yet to be identified. There are no base qualities to consult, and no much larger clone falls within one base. TCRB CDR3 regions were amplified from approximately 2 ug genomic DNA, or all available DNA if less, using the immunoSEQ assay. Multiplex PCR used 60 forward primers for TCR V beta segments and 13 reverse primers for J beta segments. To estimate reads per starting template, synthetic control templates were spiked into each sample at limiting dilution. The Illumina HiSeq System generated sequencing reads of 87 bp. The authors processed their data as follows. PCR and sequencing errors were removed by merging closely related sequences with a nearest neighbor algorithm. TCR overlap was measured as the percentage of unique tumor TCR beta sequences also present in the same patient's peripheral blood. TCRdb took this table from immuneACCESS and kept in-frame rearrangements with V and J called. Such tables lack part of the clones; where checked against another copy, unresolved V genes explain under half of the gap, and the rest is unexplained. That table gives V, J and clone size, and the DNA gave D and trimming. This sample is represented by approximately 84,000 clones; about nine tenths of them were singletons. The ten largest clonotypes hold approximately 14% of the sample.

These data belong to a study of glioma-infiltrating T cells after dendritic cell vaccination (dated by TCRdb to between 2015 and 2016). In the study overall: The cohort comprised around 15 glioblastoma patients from Phase I and II dendritic cell vaccination trials, 9 newly diagnosed and 6 with recurrent disease. Patients received autologous tumor lysate-pulsed dendritic cell vaccination between the early 2000s and the early 2010s. Deep sequencing of TCR beta CDR3 regions was used to quantify tumor-infiltrating lymphocyte content and compare tumor and blood repertoires in dendritic cell-vaccinated glioblastoma patients. Each patient was given three intradermal dendritic cell vaccine injections, spaced two weeks apart, in the arm below the axilla. Survival after dendritic cell vaccination was correlated with TCR sequencing metrics such as TIL content and the overlap between tumor and blood repertoires. To make the vaccine, monocyte-derived dendritic cells were cultured for 6 to 7 days with IL-4 and GM-CSF and then pulsed overnight with autologous tumor lysate.

The CDR3 measures 15 amino acids from cysteine to phenylalanine. CDR3 DNA only is kept here, 45 bases in frame from base 1. Trimming accounts for 1 base at V and 3 bases at J, while the number of junction bases matched to no gene is 5. Based on the germline V gene (reference sequence), the CDR1 and CDR2 sequences are SGHKS and YYEKEE. Patients were selected on the basis of adequate residual fresh-frozen tumor tissue and more than two years of available survival data. An isocitrate dehydrogenase mutation was not carried by any of the glioblastoma patients, although molecular status was otherwise variable. PBMC were collected before vaccination, two weeks after the third vaccination, and at tumor progression if tumor progression occurred. The Qiagen DNeasy Blood extraction Kit was used to extract genomic DNA. Overall study results and their limits: TCR clonality showed no direct relationship with survival, which suggests that a diverse polyclonal response may matter. Higher estimated pretreatment TIL content predicted longer time to progression and overall survival after dendritic cell vaccination. The cohort was small and heterogeneous, and full blood and tumor sets were available for few patients, with initial-recurrent tumor pairs available for even fewer patients. The three-group TCR overlap response model was described as speculative and requiring prospective validation.

The receptor's source is a human donor with glioblastoma. The sequencing here drew on blood, taken before dendritic cell vaccination. The chain couples TRBV5-5 to TRBJ2-7, with 9 middle bases fitting TRBD1. The nucleotide sequence reads as follows: TGTGCCAGCAGCTTGACCGGGACAGGGTTCTACGAGCAGTACTTC. Translated, it gives CASSLTGTGFYEQYF.